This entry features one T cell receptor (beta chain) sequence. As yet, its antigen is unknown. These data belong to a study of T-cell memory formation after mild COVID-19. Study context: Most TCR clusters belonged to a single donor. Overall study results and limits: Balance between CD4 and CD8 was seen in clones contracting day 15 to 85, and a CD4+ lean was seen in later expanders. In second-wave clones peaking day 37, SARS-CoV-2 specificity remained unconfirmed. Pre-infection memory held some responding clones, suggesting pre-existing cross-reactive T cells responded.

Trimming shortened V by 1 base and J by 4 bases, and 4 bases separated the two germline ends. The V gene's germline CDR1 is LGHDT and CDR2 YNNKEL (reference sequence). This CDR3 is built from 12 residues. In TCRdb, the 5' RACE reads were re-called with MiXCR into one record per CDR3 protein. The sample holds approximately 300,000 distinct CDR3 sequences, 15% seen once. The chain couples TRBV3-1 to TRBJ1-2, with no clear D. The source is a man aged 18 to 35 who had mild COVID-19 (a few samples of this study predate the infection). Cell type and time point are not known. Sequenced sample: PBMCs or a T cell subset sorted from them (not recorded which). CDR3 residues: CASSQGLYGYTF. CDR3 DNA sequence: TGTGCCAGCAGCCAAGGCCTCTATGGCTACACCTTC. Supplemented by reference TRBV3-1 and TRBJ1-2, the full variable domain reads DTAVSQTPKYLVTQMGNDKSIKCEQNLGHDTMYWYKQDSKKFLKIMFSYNNKELIINETVPNRFSPKSPDKAHLNLHINSLELGDSAVYFCASSQGLYGYTFGSGTRLTVV.